This T cell receptor (beta chain) was obtained from a study of blood T cell repertoires in COVID-19. Across the study: Specimens from acute and convalescent COVID-19 originated in the United States, Italy and Spain. The cDNA or gDNA used as material had been derived from T cells, B-cell-depleted T cells, or PBMCs.

The authors' processing: From reference gene primer amplification, estimates of nucleated cell counts were derived. This table comes from immunoSEQ multiplex PCR, and its TCRdb copy is limited to in-frame clones, with some not included. The V and J calls and clone size come from that table; D and trimming were worked out from the DNA. The table has about 230,000 clones, roughly 80% seen once. There are 16 residues in the CDR3. The junction had 9 bases not matched to a gene; V was cut back by 2 bases and J by 7 bases. The germline CDR1 and CDR2 sequences are MGHDK and SYGVNS. The TCR was taken from an elderly woman with acute or convalescent COVID-19. Sequencing was done on a sample of peripheral blood. The chain combines TRBV25-1 with TRBJ1-4; TRBD1 matches 8 bases. The CDR3 sequence: CASSETWTGRSEKLFF. CDR3 in DNA: TGTGCCAGCAGTGAAACCTGGACAGGGCGATCTGAAAAACTGTTTTTT.